The 18 T cell receptor beta chains given below trace back to one sample, sequenced in a study of T cell responses to AZD1222 COVID-19 vaccine. Profiling relied on immunoSEQ multiplex PCR, and the TCRdb table lists in-frame clones only, not all of them. The top ten clones hold around 3.3% of a sample with about 99,000 clones, approximately 86% of them seen once. The sequencing here drew on peripheral blood, taken 28 days after the second dose of the MenACWY control vaccine. Receptors were obtained from an adult who received the MenACWY meningococcal vaccine as a control.

The genes are TRBV6-5 and TRBJ2-7; D is unclear. The CDR3 has 13 residues. The germline V gene encodes CDR1 MNHEY and CDR2 SVGAGI. The V and J ends lost 6 bases and 4 bases respectively, with 13 bases between them. CDR3 sequence: CASSRVRAYEQYF. The DNA of the CDR3 is TGTGCCAGCAGCCGGGTTCGGGCTTACGAGCAGTACTTC.

This clone has just a few counts. The chain carries TRBV6-5 and TRBJ1-1, with D uncertain. In germline, CDR1 is MNHEY, CDR2 SVGAGI. V was shortened by 6 bases and J by 6 bases, with 14 bases between the two germline ends. The CDR3 sequence is 13 residues long. The DNA for the CDR3 is TGTGCCAGCAGCGACCGGCGACTGGCTGAAGCTTTCTTT. Its protein is CASSDRRLAEAFF.

The J gene is TRBJ2-1, the V gene TRBV10-3; no firm D call. The CDR3 is 11 residues long. The V gene's germline CDR1 is ENHRY and CDR2 SYGVKD. V shed 4 bases and J shed 7 bases, with 5 bases lying between them. CDR3 residues: CAISGANEQFF. The CDR3 DNA is TGTGCCATCAGTGGAGCAAATGAGCAGTTCTTC.

The chain is built from TRBV6-1 and TRBJ2-3; TRBD2 matches at 9 bases. CDR1 is MNHNS, CDR2 SASEGT, per germline. V was pared by 2 bases and J by 6 bases, with 6 bases of the junction left unmatched. The CDR3 contains 15 residues. In DNA, the CDR3 is TGTGCCAGCAGTGAAAGGCCGGCGGGGGGGGATACGCAGTATTTT. This sequence encodes CASSERPAGGDTQYF.

V and J are TRBV24-1 and TRBJ1-2, with 7 bases aligning to TRBD1. This CDR3 has 16 residues. CDR1 and CDR2 (germline): KGHDR, SFDVKD. J was trimmed by 0 bases and V by 4 bases; bases with no gene match: 7. The CDR3 nucleotides read TGTGCCACCAGTGACCGGACAGGCACAGCTAACTATGGCTACACCTTC. Protein product: CATSDRTGTANYGYTF.

The chain joins TRBV27 to TRBJ1-2; 12 bases map to TRBD1. The length of the CDR3 is 17 residues. The germline V gene encodes CDR1 MNHEY and CDR2 SMNVEV (reference sequence). The ends lost 1 base at V and 6 bases at J; junction bases unmatched: 9. CDR3 sequence: CASSLWGQGATVNGYTF. CDR3 nucleotides: TGTGCCAGCAGTTTATGGGGACAGGGGGCTACTGTAAATGGCTACACCTTC.

About this clone: Its ends do not fully match the called genes, so a read error is possible. This sequence joins TRBV11-2 and TRBJ2-7; 10 positions match TRBD1. Germline assignment: CDR1 SGHAT and CDR2 FQNNGV. The CDR3 totals 12 residues. CDR3 in DNA: TGTGCCAGCAGCTCGTACGACAGGGGGCGGCACTTC. Encoded protein: CASSSYDRGRHF.

The J gene is TRBJ2-7, the V gene TRBV2; 9 bases agree with TRBD1. This CDR3 is 17 amino acids long. Germline-derived CDR1 and CDR2 are SNHLY and FYNNEI. V lost 4 bases to trimming and J lost 1 base; unmatched junction nucleotides: 11. In DNA, the CDR3 is TGTGCCAGCAGTGTTCCCGAGGACAGGGGATTTTCCTACGAGCAGTACTTC. This translates into CASSVPEDRGFSYEQYF. Full variable domain (missing parts from reference TRBV2 and TRBJ2-7): EPEVTQTPSHQVTQMGQEVILRCVPISNHLYFYWYRQILGQKVEFLVSFYNNEISEKSEIFDDQFSVERPDGSNFTLKIRSTKLEDSAMYFCASSVPEDRGFSYEQYFGPGTRLTVT.

J is TRBJ1-1 and V is TRBV4-3, with unresolved D. In germline, CDR1 is LGHNA, CDR2 YSLEER. Trimming took 0 bases from V and 3 from J, leaving 14 bases between them. This CDR3 has 16 amino acids. CDR3 in DNA: TGCGCCAGCAGCCAAGATCCGGCGGTGTCGCACACTGAAGCTTTCTTT. As protein: CASSQDPAVSHTEAFF.

This chain links TRBV19 with TRBJ1-2, with D unresolved. The V and J ends lost 1 base and 0 bases respectively, with 6 bases between them. The CDR3 length is 14 residues. In germline, CDR1 is LNHDA, CDR2 SQIVND (reference sequence). The CDR3 protein is CASSIGVTNYGYTF. DNA for the CDR3: TGTGCCAGTAGTATAGGAGTGACTAACTATGGCTACACCTTC.

V usage is TRBV6-5 and J usage is TRBJ1-5; 9 nucleotides agree with TRBD1. Germline V gene data show CDR1 as MNHEY and CDR2 as SVGAGI. This CDR3 contains 15 residues. Trimming at V came to 5 bases and at J to 4 bases, leaving 6 bases not matched to a gene. The CDR3 bases are TGTGCCAGCAGTCCGATCGGGACAGGGAATCAGCCCCAGCATTTT. It codes for CASSPIGTGNQPQHF.

The chain has TRBV4-1 and TRBJ1-1; 10 bases are a match to TRBD1. Germline V CDR1 and CDR2: MGHRA, YSYEKL. The CDR3 consists of 15 residues. V gave up 3 bases and J gave up 3 bases; unmatched junction bases: 4. CDR3 nucleotide sequence: TGCGCCAGCAGCCAGGACAGGGGGTTAGACACTGAAGCTTTCTTT. Protein sequence: CASSQDRGLDTEAFF.

The V and J genes are TRBV7-9 and TRBJ1-3; D call uncertain. Germline-derived CDR1 and CDR2 are SEHNR and FQNEAQ (reference sequence). The CDR3 spans 15 residues. Between the trimmed V and J ends, which lost 2 bases and 0 bases, there was a span of 8 bases. The CDR3 is CASSLLYVSGNTIYF. The CDR3 DNA reads as TGTGCCAGCAGCTTATTATATGTCTCTGGAAACACCATATATTTT.

The chain combines TRBV6-1 with TRBJ1-6; the D gene is possibly TRBD1 (6 bases). Germline CDR1 and CDR2: MNHNS and SASEGT. The CDR3 totals 17 residues. The germline V and J ends were trimmed by 3 bases and 7 bases, with 19 bases remaining between them. CDR3 residues: CASSDHPGQSGNSPLHF. CDR3 coding DNA: TGTGCCAGCAGTGATCATCCTGGACAGAGTGGAAATTCACCCCTCCACTTT.

This sequence joins TRBV6-5 and TRBJ1-1, with D hard to call. The CDR3 has 15 amino acids. V was trimmed by 5 bases and J by 4 bases, leaving 17 bases between them. Germline V gives CDR1 MNHEY, CDR2 SVGAGI. CDR3 DNA: TGTGCCAGCAGTAAATACCGGGCCCCAAGCACTGAAGCTTTCTTT. It yields the protein CASSKYRAPSTEAFF.

Written as DNA, the CDR3 is TGTGCCAGCAGTTTCCTTGACAGGGGGGACACTGAAGCTTTCTTT. This codes for CASSFLDRGDTEAFF. This chain links TRBV28 with TRBJ1-1; 9 nucleotides agree with TRBD1. The CDR3 is 15 residues long. The V and J ends lost 3 bases and 3 bases, in that order; junction bases with no gene match: 5. The germline gives CDR1 MDHEN, CDR2 SYDVKM.

V usage is TRBV28 and J usage is TRBJ2-6; a weak D match, TRBD1 (5 bases). The CDR3 length is 16 residues. V gave up 5 bases and J gave up 1 base, with 12 bases separating them. CDR1 and CDR2 from the germline V gene are MDHEN and SYDVKM. CDR3 nucleotides: TGTGCCAGCAGTCCCCAGGGATTTTCTGGGGCCAACGTCCTGACTTTC. Translating it yields CASSPQGFSGANVLTF.

This clone showed up just a few times. The chain is built from TRBV7-9 and TRBJ1-6, with a possible D match to TRBD1 (6 bases). This CDR3 has 16 residues. Germline CDR1 is SEHNR and CDR2 is FQNEAQ (reference sequence). V lost 3 bases to trimming and J lost 5 bases, with 14 bases between them. The CDR3 nucleotides are TGTGCCAGCAGCTTTAGCAGGGGCCCTAATAATTCACCCCTCCACTTT. It is translated as CASSFSRGPNNSPLHF.